A single sample is the source of the 3 T cell receptor beta chains below, sequenced in a study of STAT5B mutations in CD4+ large granular lymphocyte leukemia (dated by TCRdb to the early 2020s). The protocol used for the library was the immunoSEQ multiplex PCR assay. The source is immuneACCESS, and TCRdb retained only in-frame sequences with V and J called. Part of the clones is not carried over; for the studies checked, unresolved V genes explain less than half of this, and the remainder is unexplained. The sample profile shows tens of thousands of clones; almost 85% of them were found once. Of the sample, around 1.3% is held by the ten largest clones. The sample taken for sequencing was CD4+ T cells from blood buffy coats. These TCRs come from a human donor in good health.

The chain recombines TRBV6-1 with TRBJ1-5, with D hard to call. Germline CDR1 reads MNHNS; CDR2 reads SASEGT. V gave up 8 bases and J gave up 4 bases, with 15 bases separating them. This CDR3 has 14 residues. CDR3 sequence: CASDLAAGNQPQHF. The DNA of the CDR3 is TGTGCCAGCGATCTTGCGGCAGGAAATCAGCCCCAGCATTTT.

V usage is TRBV18 and J usage is TRBJ2-7; tentative D call: TRBD1 (5 bases). Germline CDR1 reads KGHSH; CDR2 reads LQKENI. The CDR3 is 15 amino acids. Between the trimmed V and J ends, which lost 2 bases and 5 bases, there was a span of 16 bases. The CDR3 region has the DNA TGTGCCAGCTCACCAATACAGGACAAGATCGACGAGCAGTACTTC. It is translated as CASSPIQDKIDEQYF.

The chain uses TRBV7-3 and TRBJ2-2; TRBD1 aligns across 7 bases. After removal of 2 bases from V and 0 bases from J, the junction contained 3 bases not matched to a gene. This CDR3 is 16 amino acids long. Germline values: CDR1 SGHTA, CDR2 FQGTGA. The CDR3 DNA reads as TGTGCCAGCAGCTTAGAAGACAGGGCGAACACCGGGGAGCTGTTTTTT. This gives the protein CASSLEDRANTGELFF.